These 13 T cell receptor beta chains share one sample of origin, sequenced in a study of cytomegalovirus exposure and HLA in healthy donors. With 60 Vbeta and 13 Jbeta primers, the PCR was carried out. Libraries were prepared by immunoSEQ multiplex PCR; TCRdb keeps only in-frame clonotypes and omits some of them. Here the sample spans 120,000 to 150,000 clones, roughly 77% being singletons. Sequencing input: PBMCs. These receptors were obtained from a man between 25 and 39 years old in good health and CMV-seronegative.

The V call is TRBV9, the J call TRBJ2-3; 10 nucleotides line up with TRBD2. This CDR3 is built from 16 residues. V dropped 4 bases and J dropped 2; count of bases not matched to a gene: 7. Germline values: CDR1 SGDLS, CDR2 YYNGEE. The CDR3 is CASSRTSGGYTDTQYF. As DNA, the CDR3 is TGTGCCAGCAGCCGGACTAGCGGAGGATACACAGATACGCAGTATTTT.

The chain links TRBV28 to TRBJ2-1; TRBD1 matches at 9 bases. The CDR3 sequence is 18 residues long. V trimming: 1 base; J trimming: 6 bases; junction bases outside the gene matches: 13. CDR1 is MDHEN, CDR2 SYDVKM, per germline. The CDR3 spells CASSLFRWVLDRGNEQFF. The CDR3 DNA sequence: TGTGCCAGCAGTTTATTCAGATGGGTTTTGGACAGGGGCAATGAGCAGTTCTTC. Filled out from reference TRBV28 and TRBJ2-1, the complete variable domain reads DVKVTQSSRYLVKRTGEKVFLECVQDMDHENMFWYRQDPGLGLRLIYFSYDVKMKEKGDIPEGYSVSREKKERFSLILESASTNQTSMYLCASSLFRWVLDRGNEQFFGPGTRLTVL.

The chain combines TRBV15 with TRBJ1-2; maybe TRBD1 (6 bases). There are 14 residues in the CDR3. CDR1 and CDR2 (germline): LNHNV, YYDKDF (reference sequence). Between the trimmed V and J ends, which lost 3 bases and 2 bases, there was a span of 10 bases. CDR3 coding DNA: TGTGCCACCAGCAGTTACACAGGGAACTATGGCTACACCTTC. Protein product: CATSSYTGNYGYTF.

This CDR3 reads CASSFELGNTEAFF. The CDR3 nucleotides are TGCGCCAGCAGCTTCGAACTTGGGAACACTGAAGCTTTCTTT. The rearrangement joins TRBV4-1 to TRBJ1-1; unclear D gene. Germline V gives CDR1 MGHRA, CDR2 YSYEKL. The ends were cut back, 5 bases at V and 1 base at J, with 11 bases in the middle. The CDR3 is 14 residues long.

The rearrangement links TRBV23-1 to TRBJ2-7, with D perhaps matching TRBD1 (5 bases). TRBV23-1 is assigned to the ORF class and has an uncertain function. V was pared by 3 bases and J by 0 bases, with 15 bases between. CDR3 size: 16 residues. This CDR3 is CASSQLDKSSSYEQYF. The DNA of the CDR3 is TGCGCCAGCAGTCAGCTGGACAAGTCGAGCTCCTACGAGCAGTACTTC.

CDR3 loop: CASSLAMRQGAGNTEAFF. In DNA, the CDR3 is TGCGCCAGCAGCTTGGCCATGAGACAGGGGGCGGGGAACACTGAAGCTTTCTTT. This rearrangement joins TRBV5-1 to TRBJ1-1; 10 bases align to TRBD1. Losses at the gene ends were 0 bases for V and 1 base for J; bases not matched to a gene: 9. Germline CDR1 reads SGHRS; CDR2 reads YFSETQ. The length of the CDR3 is 18 residues.

The V gene is TRBV6-6, the J gene TRBJ2-7, with D possibly matching TRBD1 (5 bases). This CDR3 has 14 amino acids. Trimming cost V 0 bases and J 5 bases, with 11 bases left between them. Germline values: CDR1 MNHNY, CDR2 SVGAGI (reference sequence). The DNA for the CDR3 is TGTGCCAGCAGTTACTCGATGACACAGGACGAGCAGTACTTC. Translating gives CASSYSMTQDEQYF.

The genes are TRBV5-4 and TRBJ2-7; 8 bases agree with TRBD1. The length of the CDR3 is 15 residues. Unmatched junction bases numbered 8, after V lost 4 bases and J lost 2 bases. Germline CDR1 SGHNT, CDR2 YYREEE (reference sequence). The CDR3 region is CASSPGTGETYEQYF. The DNA for the CDR3 is TGTGCCAGCAGCCCCGGGACAGGAGAAACCTACGAGCAGTACTTC.

This clone was observed a handful of times. The rearrangement joins TRBV4-1 to TRBJ2-1, with a weak D call TRBD2 (5 bases). There are 15 residues in the CDR3. V dropped 6 bases and J dropped 4 bases, with 16 bases sitting between them. Germline values: CDR1 MGHRA, CDR2 YSYEKL. The CDR3 region is CASRHEAEVYNEQFF. The CDR3 bases are TGCGCCAGCAGGCACGAAGCGGAGGTTTACAATGAGCAGTTCTTC.

The chain carries TRBV6-1 and TRBJ2-1; possibly TRBD2 for D (6 bases). Germline CDR1 MNHNS, CDR2 SASEGT. CDR3 length: 16 amino acids. V lost 2 bases and J 4 bases, leaving 15 bases between the germline ends. The CDR3 sequence is CASSEFVTGTYNEQFF. CDR3 in DNA: TGTGCCAGCAGTGAATTTGTGACGGGGACTTACAATGAGCAGTTCTTC.

The CDR3, as DNA: TGTGCCACCAGCAGAGATCAGAGAGGCGAGCAGTACTTC. Translating it yields CATSRDQRGEQYF. V is TRBV15 and J is TRBJ2-7; D call uncertain. CDR1 LNHNV and CDR2 YYDKDF come from the germline V gene (reference sequence). V lost 0 bases and J lost 6, with 9 bases in between. This CDR3 comprises 13 residues. The whole variable domain, filled in from reference TRBV15 and TRBJ2-7, reads DAMVIQNPRYQVTQFGKPVTLSCSQTLNHNVMYWYQQKSSQAPKLLFHYYDKDFNNEADTPDNFQSRRPNTSFCFLDIRSPGLGDTAMYLCATSRDQRGEQYFGPGTRLTVT.

Of note for this clone: In the same sample, other DNA sequences code for this CDR3. The chain carries TRBV5-1 and TRBJ2-1; tentatively, D is TRBD1 (5 bases). The CDR3 length is 15 residues. V was trimmed by 0 bases and J by 4 bases, leaving 11 bases between them. From germline, CDR1 is SGHRS and CDR2 YFSETQ. The CDR3 is CASSLEGREYNEQFF. The DNA for the CDR3 is TGCGCCAGCAGCTTGGAGGGCAGGGAATACAATGAGCAGTTCTTC.

The rearrangement uses TRBV6-5 and TRBJ1-6, with D possibly TRBD1 on 6 matching bases. Trimming took 7 bases from V and 9 from J, leaving 16 bases between them. The CDR3 has 14 residues. Germline V gives CDR1 MNHEY, CDR2 SVGAGI. CDR3 sequence reads: CASTSDRGFSPLHF. The CDR3 coding sequence is TGTGCCAGCACTTCGGACAGAGGGTTTTCACCCCTCCACTTT.